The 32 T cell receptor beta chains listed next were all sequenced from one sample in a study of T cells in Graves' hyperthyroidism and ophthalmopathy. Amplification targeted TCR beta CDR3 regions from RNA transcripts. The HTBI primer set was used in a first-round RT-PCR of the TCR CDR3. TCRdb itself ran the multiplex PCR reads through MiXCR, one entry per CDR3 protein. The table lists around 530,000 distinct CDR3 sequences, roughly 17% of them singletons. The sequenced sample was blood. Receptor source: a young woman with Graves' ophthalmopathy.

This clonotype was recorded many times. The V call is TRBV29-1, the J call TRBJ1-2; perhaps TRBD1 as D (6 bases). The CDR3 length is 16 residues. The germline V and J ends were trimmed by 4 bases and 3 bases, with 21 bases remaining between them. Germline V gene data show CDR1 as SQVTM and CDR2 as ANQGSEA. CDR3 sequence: CSVGRTGEGTYYGYTF. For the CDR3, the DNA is TGCAGCGTTGGTCGGACGGGGGAGGGGACATACTATGGCTACACCTTC. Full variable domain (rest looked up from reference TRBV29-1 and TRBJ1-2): SAVISQKPSRDICQRGTSLTIQCQVDSQVTMMFWYRQQPGQSLTLIATANQGSEATYESGFVIDKFPISRPNLTFSTLTVSNMSPEDSSIYLCSVGRTGEGTYYGYTFGSGTRLTVV.

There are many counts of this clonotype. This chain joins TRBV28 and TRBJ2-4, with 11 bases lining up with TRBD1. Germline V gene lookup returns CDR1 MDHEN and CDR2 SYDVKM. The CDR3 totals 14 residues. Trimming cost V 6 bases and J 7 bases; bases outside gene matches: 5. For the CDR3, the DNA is TGTGCCAGCAGCGGACAGGGGGCTTATAACATTCAGTACTTC. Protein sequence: CASSGQGAYNIQYF.

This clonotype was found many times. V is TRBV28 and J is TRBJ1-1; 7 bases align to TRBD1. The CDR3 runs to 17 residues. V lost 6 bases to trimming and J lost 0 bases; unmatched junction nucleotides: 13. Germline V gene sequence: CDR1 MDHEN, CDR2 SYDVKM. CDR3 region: CASSRITQGVVNTEAFF. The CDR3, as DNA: TGTGCCAGCAGCCGAATAACTCAGGGGGTGGTGAACACTGAAGCTTTCTTT.

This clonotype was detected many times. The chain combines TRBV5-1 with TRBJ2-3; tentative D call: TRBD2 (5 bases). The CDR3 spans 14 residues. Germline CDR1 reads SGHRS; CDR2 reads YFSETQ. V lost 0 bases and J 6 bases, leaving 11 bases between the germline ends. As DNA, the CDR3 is TGCGCCAGCAGCTTGGGAACTAGAGGGGATACGCAGTATTTT. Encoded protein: CASSLGTRGDTQYF.

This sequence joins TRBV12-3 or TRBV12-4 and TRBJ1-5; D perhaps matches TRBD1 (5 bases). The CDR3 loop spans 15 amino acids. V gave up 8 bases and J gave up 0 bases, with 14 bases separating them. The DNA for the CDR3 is TGTGCCAGCGGTCCCGGACAAAATAGCAATCAGCCCCAGCATTTT. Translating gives CASGPGQNSNQPQHF.

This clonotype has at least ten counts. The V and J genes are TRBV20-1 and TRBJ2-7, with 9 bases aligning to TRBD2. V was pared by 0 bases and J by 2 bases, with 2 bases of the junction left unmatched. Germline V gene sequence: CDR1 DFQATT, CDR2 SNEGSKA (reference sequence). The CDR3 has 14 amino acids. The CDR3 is CSARDPSGAYEQYF. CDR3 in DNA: TGCAGTGCTAGAGATCCTAGCGGGGCCTACGAGCAGTACTTC.

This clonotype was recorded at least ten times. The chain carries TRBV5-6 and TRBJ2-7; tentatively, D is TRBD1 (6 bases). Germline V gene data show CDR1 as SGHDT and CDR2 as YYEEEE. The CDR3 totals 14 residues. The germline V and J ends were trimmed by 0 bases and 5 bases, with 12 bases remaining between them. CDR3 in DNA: TGTGCCAGCAGCTTGGATACAGGGCTAGACGAGCAGTACTTC. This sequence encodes CASSLDTGLDEQYF.

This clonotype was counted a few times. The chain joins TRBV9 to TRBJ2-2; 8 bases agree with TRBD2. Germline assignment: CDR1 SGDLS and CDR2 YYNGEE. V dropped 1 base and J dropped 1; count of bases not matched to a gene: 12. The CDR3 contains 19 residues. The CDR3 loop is CASSVPGTLAEVNTGELFF. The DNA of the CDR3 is TGTGCCAGCAGCGTACCTGGGACACTAGCGGAAGTGAACACCGGGGAGCTGTTTTTT.

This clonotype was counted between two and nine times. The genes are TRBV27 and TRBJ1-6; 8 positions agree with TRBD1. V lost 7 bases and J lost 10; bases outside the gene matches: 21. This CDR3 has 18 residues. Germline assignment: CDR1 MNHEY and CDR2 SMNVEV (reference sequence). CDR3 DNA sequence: TGTGCCAGCACTACCTTAGGGACAGGCGGAAGGGAGGGGTCACCCCTCCACTTT. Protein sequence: CASTTLGTGGREGSPLHF.

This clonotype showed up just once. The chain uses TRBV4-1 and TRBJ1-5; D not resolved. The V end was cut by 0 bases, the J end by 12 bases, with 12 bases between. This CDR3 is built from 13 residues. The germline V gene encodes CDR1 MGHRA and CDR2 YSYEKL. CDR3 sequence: CASSQDWSSLQHF. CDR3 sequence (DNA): TGCGCCAGCAGCCAAGATTGGTCGTCGCTCCAGCATTTT.

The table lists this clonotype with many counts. The CDR3 sequence is CASTDPKLNTEAFF. The CDR3 nucleotides are TGTGCCAGCACCGATCCGAAGTTGAACACTGAAGCTTTCTTT. The chain couples TRBV6-1 to TRBJ1-1; the D is unclear. V was trimmed by 7 bases and J by 0 bases, leaving 12 bases between them. The CDR3 consists of 14 residues. Germline V lookup: CDR1 MNHNS, CDR2 SASEGT.

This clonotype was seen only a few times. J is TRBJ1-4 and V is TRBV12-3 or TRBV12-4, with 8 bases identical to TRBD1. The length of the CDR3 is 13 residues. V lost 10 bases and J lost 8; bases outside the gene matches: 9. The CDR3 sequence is CATLGQGREKLFF. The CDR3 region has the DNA TGTGCCACCCTCGGACAGGGCCGGGAAAAACTGTTTTTT.

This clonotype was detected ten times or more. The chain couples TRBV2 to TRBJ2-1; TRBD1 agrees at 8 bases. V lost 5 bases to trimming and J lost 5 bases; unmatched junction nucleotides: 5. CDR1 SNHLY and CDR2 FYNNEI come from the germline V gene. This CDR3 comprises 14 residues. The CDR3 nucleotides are TGTGCCAGCAGTAAGACAGGGGCTGACAATGAGCAGTTCTTC. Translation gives CASSKTGADNEQFF. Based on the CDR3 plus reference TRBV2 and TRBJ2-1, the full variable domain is EPEVTQTPSHQVTQMGQEVILRCVPISNHLYFYWYRQILGQKVEFLVSFYNNEISEKSEIFDDQFSVERPDGSNFTLKIRSTKLEDSAMYFCASSKTGADNEQFFGPGTRLTVL.

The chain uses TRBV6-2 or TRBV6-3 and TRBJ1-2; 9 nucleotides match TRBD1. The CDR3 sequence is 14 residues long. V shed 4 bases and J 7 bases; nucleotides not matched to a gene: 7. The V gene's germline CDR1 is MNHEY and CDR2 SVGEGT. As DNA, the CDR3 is TGTGCCAGCAGTTCGCGGACAGGGGTTTTTGGCTACACCTTC. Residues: CASSSRTGVFGYTF.

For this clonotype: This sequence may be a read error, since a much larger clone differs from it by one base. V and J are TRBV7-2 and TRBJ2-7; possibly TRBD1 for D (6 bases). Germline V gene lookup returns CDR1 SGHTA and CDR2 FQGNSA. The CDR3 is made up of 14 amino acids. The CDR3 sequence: CASTLQGVPYEQYF. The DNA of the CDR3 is TGTGCCAGCACCTTACAGGGAGTACCCTACGAGCAGTACTTC.

CDR3 DNA: TGTGCCAGCGGGATCGGCGACAGGGCCGGCTACACCTTC. It encodes CASGIGDRAGYTF. The rearrangement uses TRBV12-3 or TRBV12-4 and TRBJ1-2, with TRBD1 identical over 7 bases. The CDR3 has 13 residues. J was trimmed by 8 bases and V by 8 bases; bases with no gene match: 11.

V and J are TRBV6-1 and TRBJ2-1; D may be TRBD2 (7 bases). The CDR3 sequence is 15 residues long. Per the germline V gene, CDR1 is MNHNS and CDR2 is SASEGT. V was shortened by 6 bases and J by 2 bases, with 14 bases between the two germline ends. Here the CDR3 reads CASRDRGAAYNEQFF. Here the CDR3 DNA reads TGTGCCAGCAGAGACCGGGGGGCTGCCTACAATGAGCAGTTCTTC.

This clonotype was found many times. CDR3 in DNA: TGTGCCAGCAGTTCTCTACAGGGGTTGGATCAGCCCCAGCATTTT. Its protein is CASSSLQGLDQPQHF. The chain has TRBV28 and TRBJ1-5; the match to TRBD1 covers 7 bases. This CDR3 has 15 amino acids. V was pared by 4 bases and J by 5 bases, with 8 bases of the junction left unmatched. Germline V lookup: CDR1 MDHEN, CDR2 SYDVKM.

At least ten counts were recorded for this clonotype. CDR3 sequence: CASSLTGPGGGLADTQYF. CDR3 nucleotide sequence: TGTGCCAGCAGCTTAACTGGCCCGGGAGGGGGGCTGGCAGATACGCAGTATTTT. The chain joins TRBV7-3 to TRBJ2-3; TRBD2 aligns across 8 bases. This CDR3 region has 18 residues. V shed 0 bases, J shed 4 bases, and the junction held 12 bases outside the gene matches. Looked up from germline, CDR1 is SGHTA and CDR2 is FQGTGA.

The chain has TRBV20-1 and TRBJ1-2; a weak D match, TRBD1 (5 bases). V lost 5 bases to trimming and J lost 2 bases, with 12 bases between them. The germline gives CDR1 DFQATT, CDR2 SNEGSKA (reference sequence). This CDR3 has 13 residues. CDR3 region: CSAADSLNYGYTF. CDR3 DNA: TGCAGTGCTGCAGACAGCTTAAACTATGGCTACACCTTC.

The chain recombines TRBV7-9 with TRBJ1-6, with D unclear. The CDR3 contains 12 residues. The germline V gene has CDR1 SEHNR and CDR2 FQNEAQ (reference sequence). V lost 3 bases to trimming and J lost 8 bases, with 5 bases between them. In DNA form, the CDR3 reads TGTGCCAGCAGCTTTACGGATTCACCCCTCCACTTT. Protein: CASSFTDSPLHF. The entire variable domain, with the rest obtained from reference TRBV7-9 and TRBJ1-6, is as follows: DTGVSQNPRHKITKRGQNVTFRCDPISEHNRLYWYRQTLGQGPEFLTYFQNEAQLEKSRLLSDRFSAERPKGSFSTLEIQRTEQGDSAMYLCASSFTDSPLHFGNGTRLTVT.

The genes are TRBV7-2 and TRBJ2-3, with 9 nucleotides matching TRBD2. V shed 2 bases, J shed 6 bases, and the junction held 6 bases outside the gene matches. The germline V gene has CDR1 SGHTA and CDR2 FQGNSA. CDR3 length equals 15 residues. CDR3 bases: TGTGCCAGCAGCTTAAAGGCGGGAGGGCGGGATACGCAGTATTTT. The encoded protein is CASSLKAGGRDTQYF.

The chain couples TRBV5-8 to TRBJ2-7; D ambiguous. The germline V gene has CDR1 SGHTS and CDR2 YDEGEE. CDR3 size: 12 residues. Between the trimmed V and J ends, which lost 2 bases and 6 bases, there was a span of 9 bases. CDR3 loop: CASSFEESEQYF. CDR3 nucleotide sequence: TGTGCCAGCAGCTTCGAGGAAAGCGAGCAGTACTTC.

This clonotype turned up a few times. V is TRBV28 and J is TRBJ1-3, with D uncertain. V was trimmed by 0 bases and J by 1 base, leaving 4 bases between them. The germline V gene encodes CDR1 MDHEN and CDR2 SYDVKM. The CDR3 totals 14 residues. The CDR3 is CASSLWGSGNTIYF. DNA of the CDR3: TGTGCCAGCAGTTTATGGGGGTCTGGAAACACCATATATTTT.

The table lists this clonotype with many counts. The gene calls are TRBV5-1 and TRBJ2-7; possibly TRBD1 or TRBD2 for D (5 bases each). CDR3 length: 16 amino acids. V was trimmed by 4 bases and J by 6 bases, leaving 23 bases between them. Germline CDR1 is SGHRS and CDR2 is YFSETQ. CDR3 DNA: TGCGCCAGCAGCGTCCGGGACGGCTTGGGGGTCTCCGAGCAGTACTTC. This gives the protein CASSVRDGLGVSEQYF.

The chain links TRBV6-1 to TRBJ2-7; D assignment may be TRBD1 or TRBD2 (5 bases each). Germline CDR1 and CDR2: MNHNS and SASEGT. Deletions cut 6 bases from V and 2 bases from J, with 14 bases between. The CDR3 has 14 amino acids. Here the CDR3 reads CASRNRDGAYEQYF. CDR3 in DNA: TGTGCCAGCAGAAACCGGGACGGGGCCTACGAGCAGTACTTC.

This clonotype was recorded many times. The CDR3 is CASTPGRVFGYTF. The CDR3 DNA is TGTGCCAGCACCCCGGGTCGTGTCTTCGGCTACACCTTC. The V call is TRBV28, the J call TRBJ1-2; D unclear. CDR1 is MDHEN, CDR2 SYDVKM, per germline. Trimming cost V 7 bases and J 8 bases, with 17 bases left between them. There are 13 residues in the CDR3.

CDR3 loop: CASSLYTGVSTDTQYF. CDR3 nucleotides: TGCGCCAGCAGCTTGTATACGGGAGTGAGCACAGATACGCAGTATTTT. The chain uses TRBV5-1 and TRBJ2-3; perhaps TRBD2 as D (6 bases). This CDR3 comprises 16 residues. Germline CDR1 reads SGHRS; CDR2 reads YFSETQ. V lost 1 base, J lost 0 bases, and 12 bases lay in between.

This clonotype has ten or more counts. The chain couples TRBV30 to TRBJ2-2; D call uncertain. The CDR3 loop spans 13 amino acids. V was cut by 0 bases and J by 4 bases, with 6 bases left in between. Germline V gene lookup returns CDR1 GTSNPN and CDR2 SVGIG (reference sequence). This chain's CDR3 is CAWSVRTTGELFF. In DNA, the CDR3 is TGTGCCTGGAGTGTTCGCACCACCGGGGAGCTGTTTTTT.

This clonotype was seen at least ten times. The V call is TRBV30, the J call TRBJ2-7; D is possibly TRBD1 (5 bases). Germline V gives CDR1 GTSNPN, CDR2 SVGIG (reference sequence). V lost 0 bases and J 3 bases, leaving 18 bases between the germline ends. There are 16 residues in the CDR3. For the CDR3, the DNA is TGTGCCTGGAGTGTACTGGGGCCGGCAGTCTTCTACGAGCAGTACTTC. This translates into CAWSVLGPAVFYEQYF.

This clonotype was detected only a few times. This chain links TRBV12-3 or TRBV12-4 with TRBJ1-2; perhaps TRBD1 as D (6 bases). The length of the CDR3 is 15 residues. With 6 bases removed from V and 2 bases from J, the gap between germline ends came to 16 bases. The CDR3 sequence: CASSRGQGKNYGYTF. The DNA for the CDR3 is TGTGCCAGCAGCCGGGGGCAGGGGAAAAACTATGGCTACACCTTC.

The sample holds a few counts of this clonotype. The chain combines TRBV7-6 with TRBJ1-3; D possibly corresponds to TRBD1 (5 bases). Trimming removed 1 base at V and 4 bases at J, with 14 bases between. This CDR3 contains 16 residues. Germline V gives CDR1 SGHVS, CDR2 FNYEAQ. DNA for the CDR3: TGTGCCAGCAGCTTAGAAGGGGCGACCCTAGGAAACACCATATATTTT. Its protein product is CASSLEGATLGNTIYF.